These 3 T cell receptor beta chains were all obtained from the same sample, sequenced in a study of blood T cell repertoires in COVID-19. The repertoire was sequenced with immunoSEQ multiplex PCR; TCRdb's copy has only in-frame clones and lacks some. Here the sample spans about 270,000 clones, over 70% being singletons. The material sequenced was peripheral blood. These TCRs come from a man at least 80 years old with acute or convalescent COVID-19.

This rearrangement joins TRBV13 to TRBJ2-1, with 11 positions matching TRBD1. The germline gives CDR1 PRHDT, CDR2 FYEKMQ (reference sequence). The CDR3 is 15 residues long. V was clipped by 5 bases and J by 10 bases; unmatched bases: 10. This chain's CDR3 is CASSPGTGGAWEQFF. In DNA form, the CDR3 reads TGTGCCAGCAGCCCAGGGACAGGGGGAGCTTGGGAGCAGTTCTTC.

This chain connects TRBV7-6 to TRBJ2-5, with 9 positions matching TRBD1. V shed 1 base and J 5 bases; nucleotides not matched to a gene: 5. Per germline, CDR1 SGHVS and CDR2 FNYEAQ. The CDR3 consists of 15 residues. This chain's CDR3 is CASSLGTGVGETQYF. CDR3 nucleotides: TGTGCCAGCAGCTTAGGGACAGGGGTCGGGGAGACCCAGTACTTC.

V and J are TRBV19 and TRBJ1-3; D is ambiguous. The germline V gene encodes CDR1 LNHDA and CDR2 SQIVND (reference sequence). The CDR3 contains 13 residues. Trimming removed 5 bases at V and 2 bases at J, with 7 bases between. The CDR3 DNA is TGTGCCAGTAGTGTATTTGCTGGAAACACCATATATTTT. Translated, it gives CASSVFAGNTIYF.